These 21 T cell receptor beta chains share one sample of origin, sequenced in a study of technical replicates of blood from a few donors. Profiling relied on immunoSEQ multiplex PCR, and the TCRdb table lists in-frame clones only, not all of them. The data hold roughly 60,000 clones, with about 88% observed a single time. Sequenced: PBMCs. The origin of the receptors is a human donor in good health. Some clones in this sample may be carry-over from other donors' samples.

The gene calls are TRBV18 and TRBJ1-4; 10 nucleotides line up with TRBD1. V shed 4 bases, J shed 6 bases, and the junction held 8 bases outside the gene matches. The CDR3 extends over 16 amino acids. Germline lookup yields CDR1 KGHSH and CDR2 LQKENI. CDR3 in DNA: TGTGCCAGCTCACTAAACAGACAGGGGGCGGATGAAAAACTGTTTTTT. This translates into CASSLNRQGADEKLFF. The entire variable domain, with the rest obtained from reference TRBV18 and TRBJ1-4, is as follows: NAGVMQNPRHLVRRRGQEARLRCSPMKGHSHVYWYRQLPEEGLKFMVYLQKENIIDESGMPKERFSAEFPKEGPSILRIQQVVRGDSAAYFCASSLNRQGADEKLFFGSGTQLSVL.

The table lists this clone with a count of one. CDR3 sequence: CAWDPGHYNSPLHF. CDR3 nucleotide sequence: TGTGCCTGGGACCCAGGACACTATAATTCACCCCTCCACTTT. V and J are TRBV30 and TRBJ1-6; perhaps TRBD1 as D (5 bases). The CDR3 loop spans 14 amino acids. Germline V gives CDR1 GTSNPN, CDR2 SVGIG (reference sequence). V shed 5 bases and J shed 3 bases, with 11 bases lying between them.

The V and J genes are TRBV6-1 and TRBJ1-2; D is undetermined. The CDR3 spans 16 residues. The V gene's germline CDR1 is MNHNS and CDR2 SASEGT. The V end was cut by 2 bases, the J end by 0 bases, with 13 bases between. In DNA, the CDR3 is TGTGCCAGCAGTGAAATGGCCCTTAATTCTAACTATGGCTACACCTTC. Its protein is CASSEMALNSNYGYTF.

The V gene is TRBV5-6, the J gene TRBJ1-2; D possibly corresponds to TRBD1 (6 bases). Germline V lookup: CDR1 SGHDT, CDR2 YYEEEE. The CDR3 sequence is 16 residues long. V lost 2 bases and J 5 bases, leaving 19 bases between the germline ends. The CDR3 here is CASSFTHLRGGYGYTF. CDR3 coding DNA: TGTGCCAGCAGCTTCACCCATCTAAGGGGGGGGTATGGCTACACCTTC.

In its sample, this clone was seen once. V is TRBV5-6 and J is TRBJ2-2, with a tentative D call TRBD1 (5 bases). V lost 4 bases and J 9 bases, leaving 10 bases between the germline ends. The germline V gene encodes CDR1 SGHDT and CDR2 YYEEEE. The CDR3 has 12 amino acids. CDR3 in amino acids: CASSRLGRELFF. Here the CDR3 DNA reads TGTGCCAGCAGCCGGCTGGGGCGGGAGCTGTTTTTT.

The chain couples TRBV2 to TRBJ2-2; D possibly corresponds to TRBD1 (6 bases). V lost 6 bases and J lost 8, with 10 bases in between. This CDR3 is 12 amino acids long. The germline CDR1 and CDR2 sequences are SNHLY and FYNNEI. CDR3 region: CASRKGVGELFF. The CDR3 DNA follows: TGTGCCAGCAGGAAGGGGGTAGGGGAGCTGTTTTTT.

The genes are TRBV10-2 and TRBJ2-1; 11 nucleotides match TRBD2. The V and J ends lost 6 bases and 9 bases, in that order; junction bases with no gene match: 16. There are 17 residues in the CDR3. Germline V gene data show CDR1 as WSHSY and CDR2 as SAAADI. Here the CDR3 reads CASRGGEIAGGPGEQFF. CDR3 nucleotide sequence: TGCGCCAGCAGGGGGGGGGAGATAGCGGGAGGGCCCGGTGAGCAGTTCTTC.

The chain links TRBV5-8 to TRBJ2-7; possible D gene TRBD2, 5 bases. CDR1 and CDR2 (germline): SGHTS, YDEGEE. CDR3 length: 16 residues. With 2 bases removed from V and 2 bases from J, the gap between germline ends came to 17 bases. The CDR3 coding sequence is TGTGCCAGCAGCTTCGTTACGGACTTTCGGGCCTACGAGCAGTACTTC. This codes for CASSFVTDFRAYEQYF.

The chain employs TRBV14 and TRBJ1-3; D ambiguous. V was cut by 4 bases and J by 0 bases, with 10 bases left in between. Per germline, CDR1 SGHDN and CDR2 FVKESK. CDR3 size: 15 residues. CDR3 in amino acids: CASSLQPGSGNTIYF. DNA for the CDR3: TGTGCCAGCAGCCTACAGCCTGGCTCTGGAAACACCATATATTTT.

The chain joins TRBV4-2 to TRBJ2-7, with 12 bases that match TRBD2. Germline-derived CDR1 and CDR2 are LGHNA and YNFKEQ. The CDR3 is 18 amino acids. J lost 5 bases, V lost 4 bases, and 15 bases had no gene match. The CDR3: CASSPGTAGLAGRDEQYF. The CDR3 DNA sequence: TGTGCCAGCAGCCCCGGGACAGCCGGACTAGCGGGGCGTGACGAGCAGTACTTC.

Here the CDR3 DNA reads TGTGCCAGCAGCGACGGGACTAGTTACACCGGGGAGCTGTTTTTT. This sequence encodes CASSDGTSYTGELFF. The chain recombines TRBV9 with TRBJ2-2, with TRBD2 matching 8 bases. The CDR3 spans 15 residues. The junction had 4 bases not matched to a gene; V was cut back by 3 bases and J by 3 bases. Germline CDR1 is SGDLS and CDR2 is YYNGEE. The full variable domain, with the rest looked up from reference TRBV9 and TRBJ2-2, is DSGVTQTPKHLITATGQRVTLRCSPRSGDLSVYWYQQSLDQGLQFLIQYYNGEERAKGNILERFSAQQFPDLHSELNLSSLELGDSALYFCASSDGTSYTGELFFGEGSRLTVL.

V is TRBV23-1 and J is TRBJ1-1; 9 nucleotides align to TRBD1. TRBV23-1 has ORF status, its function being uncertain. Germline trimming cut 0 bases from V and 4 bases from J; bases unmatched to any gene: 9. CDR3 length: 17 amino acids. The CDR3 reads CASSQSRTGVSVTEAFF. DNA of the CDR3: TGCGCCAGCAGTCAATCAAGGACAGGGGTGTCGGTCACTGAAGCTTTCTTT.

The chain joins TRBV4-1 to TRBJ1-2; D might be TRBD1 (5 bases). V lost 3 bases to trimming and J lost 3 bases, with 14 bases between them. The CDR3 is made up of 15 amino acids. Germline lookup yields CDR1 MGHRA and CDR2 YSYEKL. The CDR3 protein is CASSQPRVFYYGYTF. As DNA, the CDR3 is TGCGCCAGCAGCCAGCCCAGGGTGTTCTACTATGGCTACACCTTC.

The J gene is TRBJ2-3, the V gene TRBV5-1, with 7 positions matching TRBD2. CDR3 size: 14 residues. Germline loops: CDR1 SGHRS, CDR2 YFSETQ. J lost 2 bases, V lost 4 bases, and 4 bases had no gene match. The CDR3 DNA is TGCGCCAGCAGCCCCGGGACTAACACAGATACGCAGTATTTT. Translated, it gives CASSPGTNTDTQYF.

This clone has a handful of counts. CDR3: CASSLAGTSGGQETQYF. CDR3 sequence (DNA): TGCGCCAGCAGCTTGGCTGGGACTAGCGGGGGACAAGAGACCCAGTACTTC. This chain connects TRBV5-1 to TRBJ2-5, with 14 bases identical to TRBD2. V lost 0 bases and J lost 2; bases outside the gene matches: 3. This CDR3 spans 17 amino acids. CDR1 SGHRS and CDR2 YFSETQ come from the germline V gene.

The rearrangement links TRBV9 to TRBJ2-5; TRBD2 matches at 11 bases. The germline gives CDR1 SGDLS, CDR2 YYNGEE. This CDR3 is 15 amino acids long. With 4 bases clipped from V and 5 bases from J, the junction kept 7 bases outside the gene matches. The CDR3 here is CASSFFSGRGETQYF. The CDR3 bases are TGTGCCAGCAGCTTCTTTAGCGGGAGGGGGGAGACCCAGTACTTC.

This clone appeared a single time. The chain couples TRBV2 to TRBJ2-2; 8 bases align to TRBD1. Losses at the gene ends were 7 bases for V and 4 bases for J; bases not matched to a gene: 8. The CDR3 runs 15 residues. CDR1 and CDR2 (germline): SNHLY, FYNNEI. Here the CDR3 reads CASTRQGTGTGELFF. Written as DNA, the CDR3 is TGTGCCAGCACCAGACAGGGGACGGGCACCGGGGAGCTGTTTTTT.

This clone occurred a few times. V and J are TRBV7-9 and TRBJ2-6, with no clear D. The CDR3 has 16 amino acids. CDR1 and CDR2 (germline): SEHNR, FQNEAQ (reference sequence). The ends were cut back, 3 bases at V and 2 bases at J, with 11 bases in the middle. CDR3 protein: CASSFPSVPGANVLTF. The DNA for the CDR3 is TGTGCCAGCAGCTTCCCGTCGGTCCCTGGGGCCAACGTCCTGACTTTC.

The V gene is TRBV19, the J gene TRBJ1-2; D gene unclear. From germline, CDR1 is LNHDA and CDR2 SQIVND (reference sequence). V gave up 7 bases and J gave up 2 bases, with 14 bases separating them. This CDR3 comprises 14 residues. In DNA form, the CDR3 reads TGTGCCAGTAACACACAGCTAACGAACTATGGCTACACCTTC. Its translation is CASNTQLTNYGYTF.

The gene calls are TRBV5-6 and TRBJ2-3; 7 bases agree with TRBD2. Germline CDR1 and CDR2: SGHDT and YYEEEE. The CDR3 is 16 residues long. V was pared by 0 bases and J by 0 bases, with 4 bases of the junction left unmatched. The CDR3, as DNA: TGTGCCAGCAGCTTGGGGGCGGGGGTAAGCACAGATACGCAGTATTTT. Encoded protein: CASSLGAGVSTDTQYF.

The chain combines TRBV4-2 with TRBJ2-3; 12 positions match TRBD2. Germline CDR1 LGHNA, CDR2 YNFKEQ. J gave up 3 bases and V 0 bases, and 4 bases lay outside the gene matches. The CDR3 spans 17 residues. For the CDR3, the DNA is TGTGCCAGCAGCCAAGATGCTAGCGGGGGGGCGACAGATACGCAGTATTTT. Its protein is CASSQDASGGATDTQYF.